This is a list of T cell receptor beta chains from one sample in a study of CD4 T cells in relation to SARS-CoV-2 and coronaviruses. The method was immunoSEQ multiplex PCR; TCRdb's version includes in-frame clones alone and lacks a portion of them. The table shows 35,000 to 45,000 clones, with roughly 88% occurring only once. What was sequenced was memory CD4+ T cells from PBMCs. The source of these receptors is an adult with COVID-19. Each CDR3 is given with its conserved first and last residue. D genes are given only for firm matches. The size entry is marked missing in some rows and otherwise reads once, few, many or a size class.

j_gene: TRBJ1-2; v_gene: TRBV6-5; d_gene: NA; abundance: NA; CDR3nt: TGTGCCAGCAGGCAGACAGGCACTAACTATGGCTACACCTTC; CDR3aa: CASRQTGTNYGYTF
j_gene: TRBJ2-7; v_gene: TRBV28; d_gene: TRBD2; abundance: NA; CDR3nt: TGTGCCAGCAGTTTACCTAGCGGGGCCTACGAGCAGTACTTC; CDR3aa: CASSLPSGAYEQYF
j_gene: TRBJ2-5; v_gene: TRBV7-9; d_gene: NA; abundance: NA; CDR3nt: TGTGCCAGCAGCCCACCCTACAGGGTTGGAGAGACCCAGTACTTC; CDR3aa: CASSPPYRVGETQYF
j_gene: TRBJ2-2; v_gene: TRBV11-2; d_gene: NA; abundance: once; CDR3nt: TGTGCCAGCAGGCGGACCCGGGGTGACACCGGGGAGCTGTTTTTT; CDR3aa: CASRRTRGDTGELFF
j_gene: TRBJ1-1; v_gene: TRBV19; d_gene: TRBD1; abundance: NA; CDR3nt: TGTGCCAGTAGAGTAACTGGGACAGTTAACACTGAAGCTTTCTTT; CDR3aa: CASRVTGTVNTEAFF
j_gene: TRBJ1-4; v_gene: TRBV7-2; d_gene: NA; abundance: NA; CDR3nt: TGTGCCAGCAGCTCCACAGGGACTAGGGGTGAAAAACTGTTTTTT; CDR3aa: CASSSTGTRGEKLFF
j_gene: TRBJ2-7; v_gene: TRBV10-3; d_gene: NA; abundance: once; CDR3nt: TGTGCCATCACCACGTCCCAAAATACCTACGAGCAGTACTTC; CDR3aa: CAITTSQNTYEQYF
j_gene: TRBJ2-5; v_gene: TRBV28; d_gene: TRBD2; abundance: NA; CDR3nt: TGTGCCAGCAGGTCAATAGCGGGGTCAGAGACCCAGTACTTC; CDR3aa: CASRSIAGSETQYF
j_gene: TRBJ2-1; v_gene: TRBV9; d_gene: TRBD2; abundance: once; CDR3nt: TGTGCCAGCAGCGTCACCGGGGGGACCTACAATGAGCAGTTCTTC; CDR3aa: CASSVTGGTYNEQFF
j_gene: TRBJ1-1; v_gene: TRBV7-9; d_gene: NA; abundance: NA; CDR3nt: TGTGCCAGCAGCTTAGGGGAACAGCTTGAAGCTTTCTTT; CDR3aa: CASSLGEQLEAFF
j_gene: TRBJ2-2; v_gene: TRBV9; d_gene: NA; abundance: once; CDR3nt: TGTGCCAGCAGTTTCATCCCCGGGGAGCTGTTTTTT; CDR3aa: CASSFIPGELFF
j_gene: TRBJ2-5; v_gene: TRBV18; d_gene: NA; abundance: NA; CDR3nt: TGTGCCAGCTCCCCCGCCCAGGAGACCCAGTACTTC; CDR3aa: CASSPAQETQYF
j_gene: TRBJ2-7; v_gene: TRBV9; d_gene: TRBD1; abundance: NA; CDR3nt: TGTGCCAGCAGCGTAACAGGGGAAGCCTACGAGCAGTACTTC; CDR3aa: CASSVTGEAYEQYF
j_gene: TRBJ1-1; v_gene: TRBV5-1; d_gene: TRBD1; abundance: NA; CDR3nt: TGCGCCAGCAGCCTCCGGGACAGGGGAACTGAAGCTTTCTTT; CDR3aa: CASSLRDRGTEAFF
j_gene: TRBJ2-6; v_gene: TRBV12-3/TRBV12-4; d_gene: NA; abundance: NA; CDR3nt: TGTGCCTCCGACAGGTCTGGGGCCAACGTCCTGACTTTC; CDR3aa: CASDRSGANVLTF
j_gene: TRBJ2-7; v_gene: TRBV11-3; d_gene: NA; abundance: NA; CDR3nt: TGTGCCAGCAGCTCTGTTTCGGCGAGCGAGCAGTACTTC; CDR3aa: CASSSVSASEQYF
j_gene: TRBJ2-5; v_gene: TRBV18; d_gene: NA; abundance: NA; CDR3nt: TGTGCCAGCTCACCGCAGTCACCGGAGACCCAGTACTTC; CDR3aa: CASSPQSPETQYF
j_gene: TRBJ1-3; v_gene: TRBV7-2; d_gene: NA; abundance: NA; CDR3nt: TGTGCCAGCAGCTCGGACGCCTCTGGAAACACCATATATTTT; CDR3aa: CASSSDASGNTIYF
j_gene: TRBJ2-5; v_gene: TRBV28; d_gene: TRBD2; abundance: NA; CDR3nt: TGTGCCAGCAGGTCGGGCGGGGGATATGAGACCCAGTACTTC; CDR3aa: CASRSGGGYETQYF
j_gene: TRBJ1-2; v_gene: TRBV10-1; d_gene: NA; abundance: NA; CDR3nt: TGCGCCAGCAGTGAGGTTGGCCTACCAACGGGTGGCTACACCTTC; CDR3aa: CASSEVGLPTGGYTF
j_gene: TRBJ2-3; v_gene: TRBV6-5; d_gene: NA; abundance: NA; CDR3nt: TGTGCCAGCAGTTCCGTAAGGGATCCCACAGATACGCAGTATTTT; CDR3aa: CASSSVRDPTDTQYF
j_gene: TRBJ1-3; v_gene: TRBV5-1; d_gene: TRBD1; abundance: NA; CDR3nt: TGCGCCAGCAGCTTGGCCGGGACAGGATCGGTAAACACCATATATTTT; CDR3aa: CASSLAGTGSVNTIYF
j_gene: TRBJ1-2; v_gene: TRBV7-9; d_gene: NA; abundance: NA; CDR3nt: TGTGCCAGCAGCTCCCTTGGGACCTATGGCTACACCTTC; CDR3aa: CASSSLGTYGYTF
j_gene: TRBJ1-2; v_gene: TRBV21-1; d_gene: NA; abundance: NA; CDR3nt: TGTGCCAGCAGGCCCGGCGGGGTTCATGACTATGGCTACACCTTC; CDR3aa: CASRPGGVHDYGYTF
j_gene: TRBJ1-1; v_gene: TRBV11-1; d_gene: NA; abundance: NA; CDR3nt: TGTGCCAGCAGCTTAGGGAGGGTGAACACTGAAGCTTTCTTT; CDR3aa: CASSLGRVNTEAFF
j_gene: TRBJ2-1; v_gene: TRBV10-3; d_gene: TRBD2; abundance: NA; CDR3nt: TGTGCCATCAGTGACACTAGCGGGGGGGGCTCCTACAATGAGCAGTTCTTC; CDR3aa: CAISDTSGGGSYNEQFF
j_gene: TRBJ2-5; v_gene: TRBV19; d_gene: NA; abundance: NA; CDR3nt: TGTGCCAGTAGGTCGGGGTCTGAGACCCAGTACTTC; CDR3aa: CASRSGSETQYF
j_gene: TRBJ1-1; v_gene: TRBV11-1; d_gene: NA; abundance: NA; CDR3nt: TGTGCCAGCAGCCTCGTCCGGTGGGCTGAAGCTTTCTTT; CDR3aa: CASSLVRWAEAFF
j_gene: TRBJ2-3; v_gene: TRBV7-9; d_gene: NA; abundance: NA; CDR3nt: TGTGCCAGCTCGATTGAGGTATATACGCAGTATTTT; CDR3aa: CASSIEVYTQYF
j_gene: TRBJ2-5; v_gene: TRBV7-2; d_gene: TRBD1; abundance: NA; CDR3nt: TGTGCCAGCAGTGACAGGGGGAGGAAGACCCAGTACTTC; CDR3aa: CASSDRGRKTQYF
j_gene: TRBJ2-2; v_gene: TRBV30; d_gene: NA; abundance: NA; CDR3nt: TGTGCCTGGAGTGCTAGCAGGAACACCGGGGAGCTGTTTTTT; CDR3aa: CAWSASRNTGELFF
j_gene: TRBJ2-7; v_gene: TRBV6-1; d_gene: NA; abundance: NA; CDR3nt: TGTGCCAGCAGTGAAGTTCTACAGTCCTACGAGCAGTACTTC; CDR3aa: CASSEVLQSYEQYF
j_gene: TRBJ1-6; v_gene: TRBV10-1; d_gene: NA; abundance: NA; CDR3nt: TGCGCCAGGATAGGGCAGGGGTGGAGGTCCTATAATTCACCCCTCCACTTT; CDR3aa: CARIGQGWRSYNSPLHF
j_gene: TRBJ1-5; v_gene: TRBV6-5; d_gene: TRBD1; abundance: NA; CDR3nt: TGTGCCAGCAGCCGACAGGGTGGCTTCAATCAGCCCCAGCATTTT; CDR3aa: CASSRQGGFNQPQHF
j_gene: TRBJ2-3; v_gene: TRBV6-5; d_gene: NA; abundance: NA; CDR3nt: TGTGCCAGCAGCAAGAACTCTGGGGGGCAAGGGCAGTATTTT; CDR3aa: CASSKNSGGQGQYF
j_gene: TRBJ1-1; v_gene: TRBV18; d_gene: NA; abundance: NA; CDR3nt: TGTGCCAGCTCGTACAGGGCCGATAACACTGAAGCTTTCTTT; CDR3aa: CASSYRADNTEAFF
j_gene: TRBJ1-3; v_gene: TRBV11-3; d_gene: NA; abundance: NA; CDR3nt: TGTGCCAGCAGCTTAGACAGGCCCGCTGGAAACACCATATATTTT; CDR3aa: CASSLDRPAGNTIYF
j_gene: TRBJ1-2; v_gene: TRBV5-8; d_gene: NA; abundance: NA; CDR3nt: TGTGCCAGCAGCTTGGTGGCCAGCTTCTATGGCTACACCTTC; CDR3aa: CASSLVASFYGYTF
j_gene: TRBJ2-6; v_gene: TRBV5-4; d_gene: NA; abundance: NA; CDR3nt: TGTGCCAGCAGCAGGGCAGGGGGGTACGGGGCCAACGTCCTGACTTTC; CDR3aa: CASSRAGGYGANVLTF
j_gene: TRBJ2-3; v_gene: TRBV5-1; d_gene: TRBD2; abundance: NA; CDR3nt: TGCGCCAGTTCGGCGGGGGGAGTAGATACGCAGTATTTT; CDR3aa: CASSAGGVDTQYF